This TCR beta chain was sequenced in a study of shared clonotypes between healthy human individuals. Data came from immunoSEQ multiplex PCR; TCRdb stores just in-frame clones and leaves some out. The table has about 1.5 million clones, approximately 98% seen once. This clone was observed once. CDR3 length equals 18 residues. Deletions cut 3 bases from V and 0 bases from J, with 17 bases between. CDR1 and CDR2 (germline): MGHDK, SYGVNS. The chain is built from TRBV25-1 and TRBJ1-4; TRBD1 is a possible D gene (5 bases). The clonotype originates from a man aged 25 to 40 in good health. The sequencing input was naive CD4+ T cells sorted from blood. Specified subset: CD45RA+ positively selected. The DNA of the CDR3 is TGTGCCAGCAGTGACTTCCAGGGAGGACGGGCAACTAATGAAAAACTGTTTTTT. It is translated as CASSDFQGGRATNEKLFF.